One and the same sample provided the 11 T cell receptor beta chains below, sequenced in a study of T-cell reconstitution after alpha-beta-depleted transplantation in children. Preparing the TCRbeta library involved the use of unique molecular identifiers. In TCRdb, the PCR reads were re-called with MiXCR into one record per CDR3 protein. In the table there are 580,000 or so distinct CDR3 sequences, 20% to 25% of which are singletons. The sequencing here drew on PBMCs, mostly from graft donor cells, taken 360 days after TCRalphabeta/CD19-depleted stem cell transplant. The receptors here all came from a boy younger than two who had a stem cell transplant for acute myeloid leukemia, so the T cells may come from the graft donor.

This clonotype was found many times. This chain joins TRBV20-1 and TRBJ2-7; D is undetermined. Deletions cut 6 bases from V and 2 bases from J, with 14 bases between. The CDR3 runs 13 residues. CDR1 and CDR2 from the germline V gene are DFQATT and SNEGSKA (reference sequence). As DNA, the CDR3 is TGCAGTGCCAAAAGGCTGACGACCTACGAGCAGTACTTC. This codes for CSAKRLTTYEQYF.

This clonotype was detected ten times or more. The rearrangement links TRBV7-9 to TRBJ2-7; a weak D match, TRBD1 (6 bases). The germline V gene encodes CDR1 SEHNR and CDR2 FQNEAQ (reference sequence). Trimming shortened V by 4 bases and J by 1 base, and 11 bases separated the two germline ends. The CDR3 sequence is 14 residues long. This CDR3 reads CASSSGVGSYEQYF. DNA for the CDR3: TGTGCCAGCAGCTCAGGGGTGGGATCCTACGAGCAGTACTTC.

The chain employs TRBV12-5 and TRBJ2-1; D call uncertain. Trimming cost V 1 base and J 1 base, with 5 bases left between them. The length of the CDR3 is 14 residues. Germline V gives CDR1 LGHNT, CDR2 FRNRAP. Here the CDR3 reads CASGLAPSYNEQFF. For the CDR3, the DNA is TGTGCTAGTGGTTTGGCGCCATCCTACAATGAGCAGTTCTTC.

This clonotype has a count of ten or more. The CDR3 sequence: CASSYVLRGGNNEQFF. CDR3 DNA: TGTGCCAGCAGTTACGTGTTGCGGGGGGGCAACAATGAGCAGTTCTTC. The chain joins TRBV6-2 or TRBV6-3 to TRBJ2-1; the match to TRBD2 covers 9 bases. CDR1 is MNHEY and CDR2 is SVGEGT in the germline V gene. J lost 5 bases, V lost 2 bases, and 7 bases had no gene match. This CDR3 comprises 16 residues.

This clonotype was observed at least ten times. V and J are TRBV6-1 and TRBJ2-1, with 9 bases fitting TRBD1. CDR3 length equals 14 residues. Germline V gene lookup returns CDR1 MNHNS and CDR2 SASEGT. The J segment lost 10 bases and the V segment lost 6 bases, leaving 10 bases of the junction unmatched. The CDR3, as DNA: TGTGCCAGCAGCCATGGCGACAGGGGGGACGAGCAGTTCTTC. This codes for CASSHGDRGDEQFF.

There are many counts of this clonotype. The chain carries TRBV20-1 and TRBJ2-3, with D possibly matching TRBD1 (5 bases). The V and J ends lost 4 bases and 5 bases respectively, with 19 bases between them. This CDR3 has 15 residues. Per the germline V gene, CDR1 is DFQATT and CDR2 is SNEGSKA (reference sequence). This CDR3 is CSANLPGRSLDTQYF. CDR3 sequence (DNA): TGCAGTGCTAATCTCCCAGGGCGCTCCCTAGATACGCAGTATTTT.

This clonotype showed up just a few times. The J gene is TRBJ2-7, the V gene TRBV20-1; tentative D call: TRBD2 (6 bases). CDR1 DFQATT and CDR2 SNEGSKA come from the germline V gene (reference sequence). The CDR3 is 10 residues long. V was pared by 5 bases and J by 5 bases, with 7 bases between. The CDR3 nucleotides are TGCAGTGCTCGCGGGAACGAGCAGTACTTC. This codes for CSARGNEQYF.

Many counts were recorded for this clonotype. The chain links TRBV20-1 to TRBJ2-7; D remains unclear. Per germline, CDR1 DFQATT and CDR2 SNEGSKA (reference sequence). This CDR3 spans 11 amino acids. Trimming removed 3 bases at V and 3 bases at J, with 6 bases between. CDR3 DNA sequence: TGCAGTGCTAGGGGGAACTACGAGCAGTACTTC. Encoded protein: CSARGNYEQYF.

This clonotype has more than one count but fewer than ten. Compared with germline, one end of the junction differs, possibly owing to a read error. The J gene is TRBJ1-2, the V gene TRBV29-1; tentative D call: TRBD1 (6 bases). CDR1 SQVTM and CDR2 ANQGSEA come from the germline V gene. This CDR3 has 12 residues. CDR3 protein: CSAEQGYYGYTF. The CDR3 bases are TGCAGCGCTGAACAGGGATACTATGGCTACACCTTC. The full variable domain, with the rest looked up from reference TRBV29-1 and TRBJ1-2, is SAVISQKPSRDICQRGTSLTIQCQVDSQVTMMFWYRQQPGQSLTLIATANQGSEATYESGFVIDKFPISRPNLTFSTLTVSNMSPEDSSIYLCSAEQGYYGYTFGSGTRLTVV.

This clonotype was found once. The rearrangement joins TRBV7-8 to TRBJ2-3, with 8 bases aligning to TRBD1. V shed 8 bases, J shed 0 bases, and the junction held 10 bases outside the gene matches. The CDR3 has 16 residues. Germline assignment: CDR1 SGHVS and CDR2 FQNEAQ. This CDR3 is CASGPQGALSTDTQYF. CDR3 DNA sequence: TGTGCCAGCGGACCCCAGGGGGCCCTAAGCACAGATACGCAGTATTTT.

This clonotype has ten or more counts. CDR3 bases: TGCAGTACAAACCTCCCGGGACAAAAACTGCAGTACGTC. This encodes CSTNLPGQKLQYV. The chain joins TRBV20-1 to TRBJ2-7; D perhaps matches TRBD1 (6 bases). This CDR3 spans 13 amino acids. Trimming took 8 bases from V and 9 from J, leaving 23 bases between them. Germline CDR1 and CDR2: DFQATT and SNEGSKA (reference sequence).